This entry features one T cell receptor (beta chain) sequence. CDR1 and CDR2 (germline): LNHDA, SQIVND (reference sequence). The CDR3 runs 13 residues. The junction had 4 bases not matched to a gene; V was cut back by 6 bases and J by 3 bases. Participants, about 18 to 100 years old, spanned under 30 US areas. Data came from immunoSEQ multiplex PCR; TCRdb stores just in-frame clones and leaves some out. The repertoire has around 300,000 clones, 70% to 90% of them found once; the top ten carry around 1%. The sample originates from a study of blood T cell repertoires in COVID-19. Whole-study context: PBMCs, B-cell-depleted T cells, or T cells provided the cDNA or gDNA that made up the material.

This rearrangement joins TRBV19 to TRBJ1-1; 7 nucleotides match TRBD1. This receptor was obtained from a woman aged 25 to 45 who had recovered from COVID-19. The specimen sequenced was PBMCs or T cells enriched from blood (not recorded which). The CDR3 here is CASRRTGDTEAFF. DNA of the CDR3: TGTGCCAGTAGGCGTACAGGGGACACTGAAGCTTTCTTT.